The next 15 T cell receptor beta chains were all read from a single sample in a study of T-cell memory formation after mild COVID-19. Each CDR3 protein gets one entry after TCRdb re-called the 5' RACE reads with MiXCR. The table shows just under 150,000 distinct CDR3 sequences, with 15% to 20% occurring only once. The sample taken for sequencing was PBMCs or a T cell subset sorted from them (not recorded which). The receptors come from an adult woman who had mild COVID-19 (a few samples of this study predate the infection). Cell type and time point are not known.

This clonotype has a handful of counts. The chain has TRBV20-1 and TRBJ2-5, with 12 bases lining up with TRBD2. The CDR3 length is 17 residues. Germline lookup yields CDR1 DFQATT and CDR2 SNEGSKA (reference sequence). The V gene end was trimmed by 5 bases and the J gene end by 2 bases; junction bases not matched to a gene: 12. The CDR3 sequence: CSAPGLAGKLPQETQYF. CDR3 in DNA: TGCAGTGCTCCTGGACTAGCGGGGAAGCTACCTCAAGAGACCCAGTACTTC.

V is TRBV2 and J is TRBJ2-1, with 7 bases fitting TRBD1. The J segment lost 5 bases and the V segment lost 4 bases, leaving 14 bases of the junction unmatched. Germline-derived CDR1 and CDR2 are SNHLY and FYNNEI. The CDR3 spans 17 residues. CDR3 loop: CASSGTGDSGKNNEQFF. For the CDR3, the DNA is TGTGCCAGCAGTGGAACAGGGGACAGTGGTAAAAACAATGAGCAGTTCTTC.

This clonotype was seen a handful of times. The chain's CDR3 is CASSPTGGANTGELFF. CDR3 in DNA: TGTGCCAGCAGCCCGACCGGCGGGGCAAACACCGGGGAGCTGTTTTTT. This sequence joins TRBV7-6 and TRBJ2-2; tentative D call: TRBD2 (6 bases). CDR3 length: 16 amino acids. The V and J ends lost 5 bases and 2 bases respectively, with 15 bases between them. Per the germline V gene, CDR1 is SGHVS and CDR2 is FNYEAQ.

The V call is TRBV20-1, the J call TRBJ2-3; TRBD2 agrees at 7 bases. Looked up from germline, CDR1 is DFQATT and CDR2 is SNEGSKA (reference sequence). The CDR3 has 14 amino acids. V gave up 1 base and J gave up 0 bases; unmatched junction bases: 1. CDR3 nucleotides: TGCAGTGCTAGAGGGGAGGGGAGCACAGATACGCAGTATTTT. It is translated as CSARGEGSTDTQYF.

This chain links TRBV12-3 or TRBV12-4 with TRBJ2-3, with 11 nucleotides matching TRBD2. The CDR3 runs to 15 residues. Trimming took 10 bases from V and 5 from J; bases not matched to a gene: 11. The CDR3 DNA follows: TGTGCCAACGGGAAACTAGCGGGGGATCAAGATACGCAGTATTTT. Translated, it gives CANGKLAGDQDTQYF.

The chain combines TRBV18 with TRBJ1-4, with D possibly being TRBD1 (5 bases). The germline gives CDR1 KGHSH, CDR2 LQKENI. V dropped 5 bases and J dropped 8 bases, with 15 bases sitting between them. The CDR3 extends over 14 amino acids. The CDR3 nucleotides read TGTGCCAGCTCATACGACAGCCCGGGGGAAAAACTGTTTTTT. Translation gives CASSYDSPGEKLFF.

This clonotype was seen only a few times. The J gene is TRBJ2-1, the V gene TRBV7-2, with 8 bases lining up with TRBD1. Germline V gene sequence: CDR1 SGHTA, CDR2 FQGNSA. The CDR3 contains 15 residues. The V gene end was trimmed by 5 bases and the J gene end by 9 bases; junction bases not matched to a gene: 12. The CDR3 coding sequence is TGTGCCAGCAGCCCCCACCAGAACAGGGGGATTGAGCAGTTCTTC. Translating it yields CASSPHQNRGIEQFF.

This chain's CDR3 is CASSLQGGYTF. The CDR3 coding sequence is TGTGCCAGCAGCCTTCAGGGCGGCTACACCTTC. The V and J genes are TRBV3-1 and TRBJ1-2; D may be TRBD1 (5 bases). V was shortened by 4 bases and J by 8 bases, with 8 bases between the two germline ends. Germline CDR1 and CDR2: LGHDT and YNNKEL (reference sequence). CDR3 length: 11 amino acids.

The CDR3 DNA follows: TGTGCCAGCAGTGAATTGAGCCTCGCGAGCTCCTACGAGCAGTACTTC. It codes for CASSELSLASSYEQYF. J is TRBJ2-7 and V is TRBV2; D remains unclear. Trimming removed 2 bases from V and 0 bases from J, with 14 bases in between. Per germline, CDR1 SNHLY and CDR2 FYNNEI. The length of the CDR3 is 16 residues.

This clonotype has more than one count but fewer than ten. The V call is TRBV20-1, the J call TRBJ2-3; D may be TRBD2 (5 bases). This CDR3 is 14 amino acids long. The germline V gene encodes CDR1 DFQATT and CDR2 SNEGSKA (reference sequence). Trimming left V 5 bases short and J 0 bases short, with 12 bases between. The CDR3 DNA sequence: TGCAGTGCTCGAACCGGAGGCAGCACAGATACGCAGTATTTT. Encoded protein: CSARTGGSTDTQYF.

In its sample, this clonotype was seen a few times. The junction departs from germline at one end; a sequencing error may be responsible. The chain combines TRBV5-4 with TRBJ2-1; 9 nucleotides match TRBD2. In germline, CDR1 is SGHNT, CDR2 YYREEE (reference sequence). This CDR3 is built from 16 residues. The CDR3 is CASSLAGTSSFNEQFF. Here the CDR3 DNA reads TGTGCCAGCAGCTTGGCCGGGACTAGCTCCTTCAATGAGCAGTTCTTC.

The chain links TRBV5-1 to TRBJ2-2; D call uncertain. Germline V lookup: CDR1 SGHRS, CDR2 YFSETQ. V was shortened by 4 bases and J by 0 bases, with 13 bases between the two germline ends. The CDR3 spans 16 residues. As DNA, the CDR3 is TGCGCCAGCAGCCCGATCGTGAGGTCGAACACCGGGGAGCTGTTTTTT. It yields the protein CASSPIVRSNTGELFF.

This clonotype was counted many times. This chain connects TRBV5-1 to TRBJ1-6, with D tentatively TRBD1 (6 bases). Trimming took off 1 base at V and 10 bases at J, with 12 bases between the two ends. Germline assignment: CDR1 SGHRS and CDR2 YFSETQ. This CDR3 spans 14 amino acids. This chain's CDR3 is CASSLRGDTSPLHF. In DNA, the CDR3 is TGCGCCAGCAGCTTGAGGGGGGACACCTCACCCCTCCACTTT.

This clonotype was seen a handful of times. CDR3 sequence (DNA): TGCGCCAGCAGCCAAGATTGGCGGGGGGCCATTGAGACCCAGTACTTC. This translates into CASSQDWRGAIETQYF. V and J are TRBV4-1 and TRBJ2-5; the match to TRBD2 covers 8 bases. CDR1 and CDR2 from the germline V gene are MGHRA and YSYEKL. This CDR3 is 16 amino acids long. J was trimmed by 5 bases and V by 0 bases; bases with no gene match: 8.

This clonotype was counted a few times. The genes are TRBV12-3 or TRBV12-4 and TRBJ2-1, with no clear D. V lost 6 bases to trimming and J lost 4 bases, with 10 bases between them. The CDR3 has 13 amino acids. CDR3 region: CASRLDGYNEQFF. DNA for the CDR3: TGTGCCAGCAGACTCGACGGGTACAATGAGCAGTTCTTC.